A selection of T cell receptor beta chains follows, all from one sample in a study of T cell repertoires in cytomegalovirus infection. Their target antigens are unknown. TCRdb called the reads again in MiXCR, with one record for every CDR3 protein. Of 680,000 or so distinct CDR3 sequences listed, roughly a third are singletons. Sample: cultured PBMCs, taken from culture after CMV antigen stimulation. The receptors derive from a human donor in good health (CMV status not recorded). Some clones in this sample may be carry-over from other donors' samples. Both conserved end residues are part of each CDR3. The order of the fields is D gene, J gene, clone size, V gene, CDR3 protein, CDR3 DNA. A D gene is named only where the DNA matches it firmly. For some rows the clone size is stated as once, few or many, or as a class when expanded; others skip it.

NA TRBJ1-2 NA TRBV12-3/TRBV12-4 CASSKNTGNYGYTF TGTGCCAGCAGCAAAAATACAGGGAACTATGGCTACACCTTC
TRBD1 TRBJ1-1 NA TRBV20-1 CSVTGVPQNTEAFF TGCAGTGTTACAGGGGTCCCACAGAACACTGAAGCTTTCTTT
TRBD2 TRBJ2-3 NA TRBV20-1 CSATLAESTDTQYF TGCAGTGCTACTCTAGCGGAGAGCACAGATACGCAGTATTTT
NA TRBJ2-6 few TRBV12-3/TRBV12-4 CASRSWSSGANVLTF TGTGCCAGCCGGTCGTGGAGCTCTGGGGCCAACGTCCTGACTTTC
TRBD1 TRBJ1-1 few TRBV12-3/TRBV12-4 CASSLTRGTTEAFF TGTGCCAGCAGTTTAACCAGGGGGACCACTGAAGCTTTCTTT
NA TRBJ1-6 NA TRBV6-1 CASSEEQGPNSPLHF TGTGCCAGCAGTGAAGAACAGGGACCCAATTCACCCCTCCACTTT
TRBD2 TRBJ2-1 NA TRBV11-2 CASSNGLAGLYINEQFF TGTGCCAGCAGCAACGGACTAGCGGGATTATATATCAATGAGCAGTTCTTC
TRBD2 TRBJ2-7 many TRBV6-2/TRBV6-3 CASRPIPGLAGVDGTYEQYF TGTGCCAGCAGACCGATCCCGGGACTAGCGGGAGTAGACGGGACCTACGAGCAGTACTTC
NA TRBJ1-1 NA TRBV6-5 CASSYAIDLTEAFF TGTGCCAGCAGTTACGCGATTGACTTAACTGAAGCTTTCTTT
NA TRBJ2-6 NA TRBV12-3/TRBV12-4 CASIGAASTYGANVLTF TGTGCCAGCATCGGGGCGGCAAGTACCTATGGGGCCAACGTCCTGACTTTC
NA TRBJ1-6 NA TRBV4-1 CASSQDRAGYNSPLHF TGCGCCAGCAGCCAAGATCGCGCAGGGTATAATTCACCCCTCCACTTT
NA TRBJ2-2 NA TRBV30 CASGTRGSNTGELFF TGTGCCTCCGGTACAAGAGGGTCGAACACCGGGGAGCTGTTTTTT
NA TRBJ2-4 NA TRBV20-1 CSARPAEGIQYF TGCAGTGCTAGGCCGGCCGAGGGCATTCAGTACTTC
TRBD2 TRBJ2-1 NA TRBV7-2 CASSRLPGLARPDEQFF TGTGCCAGCAGCCGACTGCCCGGACTAGCGCGACCGGATGAGCAGTTCTTC
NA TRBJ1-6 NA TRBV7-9 CASGPGPYNSPLHF TGTGCCAGCGGCCCGGGCCCCTATAATTCACCCCTCCACTTT
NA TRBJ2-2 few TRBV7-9 CASSPFGGANTGELFF TGTGCCAGCAGCCCATTCGGCGGGGCGAACACCGGGGAGCTGTTTTTT
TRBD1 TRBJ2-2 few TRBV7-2 CASSLNPTGYLTGELFF TGTGCCAGCAGCCTAAATCCGACAGGGTACCTCACCGGGGAGCTGTTTTTT
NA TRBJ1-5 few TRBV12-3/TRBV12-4 CASSLKNRVSNQPQHF TGTGCCAGCAGTTTAAAAAACAGGGTCAGCAATCAGCCCCAGCATTTT
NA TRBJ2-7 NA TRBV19 CASSLRALHEQYF TGTGCCAGTAGTTTACGGGCCCTGCACGAGCAGTACTTC
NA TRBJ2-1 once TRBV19 CASSATEDPLNEQFF TGTGCCAGTAGTGCGACTGAAGACCCCCTTAATGAGCAGTTCTTC
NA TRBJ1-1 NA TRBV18 CASSHRVEIDTEAFF TGTGCCAGCTCACACAGGGTGGAAATAGACACTGAAGCTTTCTTT